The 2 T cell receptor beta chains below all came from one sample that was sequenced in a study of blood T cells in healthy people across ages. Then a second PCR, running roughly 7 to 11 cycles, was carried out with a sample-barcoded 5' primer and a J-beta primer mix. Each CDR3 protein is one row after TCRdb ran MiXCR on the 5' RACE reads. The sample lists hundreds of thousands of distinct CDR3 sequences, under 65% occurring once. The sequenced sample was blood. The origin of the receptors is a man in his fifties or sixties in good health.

CDR3 sequence reads: CASSQALATDTQYF. The CDR3 DNA reads TGCGCCAGCAGCCAGGCGCTAGCTACAGATACGCAGTATTTT. The chain has TRBV5-1 and TRBJ2-3, with a possible D match to TRBD2 (5 bases). V shed 4 bases and J shed 3 bases, with 12 bases lying between them. This CDR3 has 14 amino acids. The germline V gene has CDR1 SGHRS and CDR2 YFSETQ.

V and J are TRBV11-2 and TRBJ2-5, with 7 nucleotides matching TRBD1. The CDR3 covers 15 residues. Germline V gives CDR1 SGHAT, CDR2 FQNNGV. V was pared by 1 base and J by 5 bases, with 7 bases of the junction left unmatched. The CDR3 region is CASSLVGGRGETQYF. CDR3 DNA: TGTGCCAGCAGCTTAGTAGGGGGCCGGGGTGAGACCCAGTACTTC.